Listed below are T cell receptor beta chains from one sample, sequenced in a study of cytomegalovirus exposure and HLA in healthy donors. Libraries were prepared by immunoSEQ multiplex PCR; TCRdb keeps only in-frame clonotypes and omits some of them. The sample lists roughly 71,000 clones; 62% were seen once. Sequences were obtained from PBMCs. Receptor source: a man under 40 in good health and CMV-seronegative. Each CDR3 is given with its conserved first and last residue. A D gene is named only where the DNA matches it firmly. The size of a clone is reported for some rows only, either as once, few or many, or as a class for expanded clones.

j_call: TRBJ2-2; d_call: .; clone_size: few; v_call: TRBV5-1; cdr3_aa: CASSSQGDTGELFF; cdr3_nt: TGCGCCAGCAGCAGCCAGGGCGATACCGGGGAGCTGTTTTTT
j_call: TRBJ2-1; d_call: .; clone_size: .; v_call: TRBV4-1; cdr3_aa: CASSQDETRVFYNEQFF; cdr3_nt: TGCGCCAGCAGCCAAGATGAAACTAGGGTCTTCTACAATGAGCAGTTCTTC
j_call: TRBJ1-5; d_call: .; clone_size: once; v_call: TRBV6-1; cdr3_aa: CASIGQNNQPQHF; cdr3_nt: TGTGCCAGCATCGGACAGAACAATCAGCCCCAGCATTTT
j_call: TRBJ2-2; d_call: TRBD1; clone_size: .; v_call: TRBV5-4; cdr3_aa: CASSRRTGRTGELFF; cdr3_nt: TGTGCCAGCAGCCGACGGACAGGGCGGACCGGGGAGCTGTTTTTT
j_call: TRBJ2-5; d_call: TRBD1; clone_size: few; v_call: TRBV9; cdr3_aa: CASSVTGGAETQYF; cdr3_nt: TGTGCCAGCAGCGTGACAGGGGGCGCGGAGACCCAGTACTTC
j_call: TRBJ2-7; d_call: .; clone_size: .; v_call: TRBV25-1; cdr3_aa: CASSEYIRDEQYF; cdr3_nt: TGTGCCAGCAGTGAATATATCAGGGACGAGCAGTACTTC
j_call: TRBJ2-3; d_call: .; clone_size: .; v_call: TRBV9; cdr3_aa: CASSVQGLDTQYF; cdr3_nt: TGTGCCAGCAGCGTCCAGGGCTTAGATACGCAGTATTTT
j_call: TRBJ2-5; d_call: TRBD2; clone_size: .; v_call: TRBV6-6; cdr3_aa: CASSYPSAGEETQYF; cdr3_nt: TGTGCCAGCAGTTACCCATCAGCGGGGGAAGAGACCCAGTACTTC
j_call: TRBJ1-5; d_call: .; clone_size: few; v_call: TRBV5-6; cdr3_aa: CASSRSLYSNQPQHF; cdr3_nt: TGTGCCAGCAGCCGATCTCTCTATAGCAATCAGCCCCAGCATTTT
j_call: TRBJ1-2; d_call: .; clone_size: few; v_call: TRBV6-5; cdr3_aa: CASSYSLAANYGYTF; cdr3_nt: TGTGCCAGCAGTTACTCTTTGGCAGCTAACTATGGCTACACCTTC
j_call: TRBJ2-3; d_call: TRBD1; clone_size: .; v_call: TRBV2; cdr3_aa: CASSPGGLGTDTQYF; cdr3_nt: TGTGCCAGCAGTCCAGGGGGCTTGGGCACAGATACGCAGTATTTT
j_call: TRBJ1-1; d_call: .; clone_size: .; v_call: TRBV29-1; cdr3_aa: CSVEVRGLNTEAFF; cdr3_nt: TGCAGCGTTGAAGTCAGGGGCCTGAACACTGAAGCTTTCTTT